The 13 T cell receptor beta chains below all came from one sample that was sequenced in a study of Graves' ophthalmopathy and Graves' hyperthyroidism. Amplification of the TCR beta CDR3 regions used RNA transcripts (as template). The workflow started with a first-round RT-PCR run with HTBI primers and then moved on to a second-round multiplex PCR. Using its own MiXCR run on the multiplex PCR reads, TCRdb lists one record per CDR3 protein. Of approximately 700,000 distinct CDR3 sequences in the sample, approximately 40% were seen once. The source material was peripheral blood. These receptors were obtained from an adult man with Graves' ophthalmopathy.

This clonotype was observed many times. The gene calls are TRBV25-1 and TRBJ2-5; no reliable D call. This CDR3 is built from 14 residues. Germline V lookup: CDR1 MGHDK, CDR2 SYGVNS. V was shortened by 2 bases and J by 0 bases, with 7 bases between the two germline ends. DNA for the CDR3: TGTGCCAGCAGTGAACGGCGGAACCAAGAGACCCAGTACTTC. Encoded protein: CASSERRNQETQYF.

This clonotype was counted at least ten times. The chain couples TRBV7-2 to TRBJ1-1, with D uncertain. In germline, CDR1 is SGHTA, CDR2 FQGNSA. Trimming stripped 5 bases from V and 4 bases from J, with 17 bases between. This CDR3 region has 15 residues. CDR3 bases: TGTGCCAGCAGCGCGACCGGGCCCTGGGGCACTGAAGCTTTCTTT. Translation gives CASSATGPWGTEAFF.

Many counts were recorded for this clonotype. The gene calls are TRBV29-1 and TRBJ1-1, with 11 bases aligning to TRBD1. The CDR3 loop spans 12 amino acids. V was clipped by 7 bases and J by 13 bases; unmatched bases: 11. CDR1 is SQVTM and CDR2 is ANQGSEA in the germline V gene. The CDR3, as DNA: TGCAGCGCAGCCTGGACAGGGGGCGAAATTTTCTTT. Its protein product is CSAAWTGGEIFF. The whole variable domain, remainder taken from reference TRBV29-1 and TRBJ1-1, is SAVISQKPSRDICQRGTSLTIQCQVDSQVTMMFWYRQQPGQSLTLIATANQGSEATYESGFVIDKFPISRPNLTFSTLTVSNMSPEDSSIYLCSAAWTGGEIFFGQGTRLTVV.

This rearrangement joins TRBV7-8 to TRBJ1-1, with 10 bases aligning to TRBD1. CDR3 length: 15 amino acids. Germline CDR1 and CDR2: SGHVS and FQNEAQ. With 7 bases clipped from V and 7 bases from J, the junction kept 12 bases outside the gene matches. The chain's CDR3 is CASKLTGGAGGEAFF. In DNA, the CDR3 is TGTGCCAGCAAGCTGACAGGGGGCGCGGGCGGTGAAGCTTTCTTT.

Concerning this clonotype: This CDR3 fails to terminate in the conserved phenylalanine or tryptophan, so it likely reflects a read error. Because the CDR3's place on the DNA is in doubt, the DNA is left out and the CDR3 is given as listed by TCRdb. The genes are TRBV2 and TRBJ1-1; TRBD1, the D gene given by the table, was not confirmed from the DNA. The germline gives CDR1 SNHLY, CDR2 FYNNEI. 10 amino acids form the CDR3, both terminal residues included. The CDR3 here is CASSQQERNY.

This clonotype was observed many times. This rearrangement joins TRBV14 to TRBJ2-5; TRBD2 might be the D (5 bases). V gave up 3 bases and J gave up 5 bases, with 13 bases separating them. Germline V gene data show CDR1 as SGHDN and CDR2 as FVKESK. The CDR3 runs to 14 residues. The chain's CDR3 is CASSQLGAPETQYF. The CDR3 DNA follows: TGTGCCAGCAGCCAGCTGGGAGCCCCGGAGACCCAGTACTTC.

This clonotype was seen more than once but under ten times. V usage is TRBV6-6 and J usage is TRBJ2-5; D gene uncertain. Germline loops: CDR1 MNHNY, CDR2 SVGAGI (reference sequence). The ends were cut back, 2 bases at V and 5 bases at J, with 9 bases in the middle. The CDR3 has 13 residues. The CDR3 protein is CASSYVRSETQYF. Written as DNA, the CDR3 is TGTGCCAGCAGTTACGTGAGGAGTGAGACCCAGTACTTC.

V and J are TRBV7-2 and TRBJ1-4; D possibly corresponds to TRBD1 (5 bases). V lost 3 bases to trimming and J lost 2 bases, with 13 bases between them. Germline CDR1 SGHTA, CDR2 FQGNSA. The CDR3 is 16 amino acids. In DNA, the CDR3 is TGTGCCAGCAGCTTGGGGGGTTATAGGACTAATGAAAAACTGTTTTTT. Its protein is CASSLGGYRTNEKLFF.

Turning to this clonotype: This clone may be a read error of a much larger clone one base away. The V and J genes are TRBV10-3 and TRBJ2-6; tentative D call: TRBD1 (5 bases). This CDR3 is built from 14 residues. CDR1 and CDR2 from the germline V gene are ENHRY and SYGVKD. The CDR3 protein is CASNQYSGADVLTF. The CDR3 bases are TGTGCCAGCAACCAGTACTCTGGGGCCGACGTCCTGACTTTC.

This clonotype was recorded many times. The J gene is TRBJ2-5, the V gene TRBV7-9; 12 bases are shared with TRBD2. V was clipped by 0 bases and J by 1 base; unmatched bases: 6. The germline gives CDR1 SEHNR, CDR2 FQNEAQ (reference sequence). The CDR3 totals 18 residues. CDR3 in DNA: TGTGCCAGCAGCTTAGCGCTGAGGACTAGCGGGACCCAAGAGACCCAGTACTTC. Its translation is CASSLALRTSGTQETQYF.

This sequence joins TRBV5-1 and TRBJ2-5; D is perhaps TRBD1 (6 bases). Germline lookup yields CDR1 SGHRS and CDR2 YFSETQ. V was trimmed by 0 bases and J by 4 bases, leaving 13 bases between them. This CDR3 has 15 amino acids. CDR3 bases: TGCGCCAGCAGCTTGGCCGGGACACCCCGAGAGACCCAGTACTTC. This sequence encodes CASSLAGTPRETQYF.

The gene calls are TRBV29-1 and TRBJ1-1, with 8 bases that match TRBD1. The CDR3 length is 12 residues. Germline V gene data show CDR1 as SQVTM and CDR2 as ANQGSEA. V lost 7 bases to trimming and J lost 4 bases; unmatched junction nucleotides: 5. The CDR3 reads CSEGQGITEAFF. Written as DNA, the CDR3 is TGCAGCGAAGGACAGGGAATCACTGAAGCTTTCTTT.

This clonotype has only a few counts. The chain has TRBV7-9 and TRBJ2-2; TRBD2 might be the D (6 bases). The CDR3 contains 17 residues. Trimming left V 4 bases short and J 2 bases short, with 17 bases between. Looked up from germline, CDR1 is SEHNR and CDR2 is FQNEAQ (reference sequence). The CDR3 sequence: CASSSPGTAGNTGELFF. In DNA form, the CDR3 reads TGTGCCAGCAGCTCGCCCGGAACAGCGGGTAACACCGGGGAGCTGTTTTTT.